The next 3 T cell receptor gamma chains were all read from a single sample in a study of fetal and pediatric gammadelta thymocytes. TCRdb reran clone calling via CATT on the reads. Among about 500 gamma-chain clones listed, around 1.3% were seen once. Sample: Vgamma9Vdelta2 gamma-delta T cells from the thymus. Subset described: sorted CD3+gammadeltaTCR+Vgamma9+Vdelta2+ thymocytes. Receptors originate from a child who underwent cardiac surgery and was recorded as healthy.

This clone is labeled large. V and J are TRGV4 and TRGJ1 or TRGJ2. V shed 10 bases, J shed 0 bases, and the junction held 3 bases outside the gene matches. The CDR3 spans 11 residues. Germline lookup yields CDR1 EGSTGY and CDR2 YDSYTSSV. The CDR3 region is CATSNYYKKLF. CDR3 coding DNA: TGTGCCACGTCGAATTATTATAAGAAACTCTTT.

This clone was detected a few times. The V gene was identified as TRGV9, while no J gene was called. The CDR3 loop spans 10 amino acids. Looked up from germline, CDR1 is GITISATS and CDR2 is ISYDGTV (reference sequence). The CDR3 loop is CALWEKKKLF. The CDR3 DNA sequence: TGTGCCTTGTGGGAGAAAAAAAAACTCTTT.

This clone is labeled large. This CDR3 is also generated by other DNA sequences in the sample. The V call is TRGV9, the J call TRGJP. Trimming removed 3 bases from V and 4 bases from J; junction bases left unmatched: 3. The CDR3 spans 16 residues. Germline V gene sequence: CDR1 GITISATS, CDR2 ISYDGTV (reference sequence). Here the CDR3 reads CALWESQELGKKIKVF. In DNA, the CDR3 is TGTGCCTTGTGGGAGTCTCAAGAGTTGGGCAAAAAAATCAAGGTATTT.